This TCR beta chain was identified in a study of T cells in lung cancer brain metastases. This CDR3 spans 15 amino acids. With V trimmed by 4 bases and J by 1 base, 3 bases remained unmatched. CDR1 and CDR2 (germline): SGHNT, YYREEE (reference sequence). As for this clone: The target antigen is unknown.

Study results and limitations: The complete infiltrating T cell repertoire may not have been retrieved from FFPE.

TCRdb's table, derived via immunoSEQ multiplex PCR, lists solely in-frame clones and lacks some. The sample records 6,500 to 8,000 clones, approximately 90% being singletons. V gene TRBV5-4 combines with J gene TRBJ2-3; 10 nucleotides match TRBD2. The clonotype originates from a man aged 50-59 years with non-small cell lung cancer. Material for sequencing was tumor tissue from the primary lung tumor. CDR3: CASSPGLAGTDTQYF. CDR3 in DNA: TGTGCCAGCAGCCCCGGACTAGCGGGCACAGATACGCAGTATTTT.